These T cell receptor beta chains were read from a single sample in a study of blood T cells in healthy people across ages. MiXCR was run by TCRdb on the 5' RACE reads, yielding one entry per CDR3 protein. The sample yields 870,000 or so distinct CDR3 sequences, 25% to 35% seen once. Sequencing was carried out using blood. These receptors originate from a woman of 80 years or more in good health. The CDR3 runs from the conserved cysteine through the conserved F or W. D genes are given only for firm matches. A row's size may be missing; if present it is once, few, many or a size class.

v_gene: TRBV11-2; len: 15; d_gene: .; j_gene: TRBJ2-5; abundance: .; CDR3aa: CASSLVATRVYEQYF; CDR3nt: TGTGCCAGCAGCTTAGTTGCCACTAGGGTGTATGAGCAGTACTTC
v_gene: TRBV5-5; len: 15; d_gene: .; j_gene: TRBJ1-4; abundance: many; CDR3aa: CASSRRSGGIEKLFF; CDR3nt: TGTGCCAGCAGCAGAAGATCGGGGGGAATTGAAAAACTGTTTTTT
v_gene: TRBV5-5; len: 17; d_gene: TRBD1; j_gene: TRBJ2-4; abundance: many; CDR3aa: CASSLAQGAIAKNIQYF; CDR3nt: TGTGCCAGCAGCTTGGCCCAGGGGGCGATAGCCAAAAACATTCAGTACTTC
v_gene: TRBV28; len: 14; d_gene: TRBD1; j_gene: TRBJ2-7; abundance: .; CDR3aa: CASSSGQGPHEQYF; CDR3nt: TGTGCCAGCAGTTCGGGACAGGGCCCCCACGAGCAGTACTTC
v_gene: TRBV7-9; len: 18; d_gene: TRBD2; j_gene: TRBJ2-4; abundance: many; CDR3aa: CASSLAGTSGGSKNIQYF; CDR3nt: TGTGCCAGCAGCTTAGCGGGGACTAGCGGGGGGTCCAAAAACATTCAGTACTTC
v_gene: TRBV18; len: 15; d_gene: .; j_gene: TRBJ1-5; abundance: .; CDR3aa: CASSTGRNSNQPQHF; CDR3nt: TGTGCCAGCTCTACGGGCCGCAATTCCAATCAGCCCCAGCATTTT
v_gene: TRBV20-1; len: 15; d_gene: TRBD1; j_gene: TRBJ2-2; abundance: few; CDR3aa: CSARGTGVGTGELFF; CDR3nt: TGCAGTGCTAGAGGGACAGGAGTCGGGACCGGGGAGCTGTTTTTT
v_gene: TRBV7-2; len: 15; d_gene: .; j_gene: TRBJ2-3; abundance: many; CDR3aa: CASSLGGLRTDTQYF; CDR3nt: TGTGCCAGCAGCTTGGGGGGCTTAAGAACAGATACGCAGTATTTT
v_gene: TRBV25-1; len: 13; d_gene: TRBD2; j_gene: TRBJ2-7; abundance: .; CDR3aa: CASRGLAGEPQYF; CDR3nt: TGTGCCAGCAGAGGACTAGCGGGGGAGCCCCAGTACTTC
v_gene: TRBV6-1; len: 13; d_gene: .; j_gene: TRBJ2-7; abundance: .; CDR3aa: CASSEVGQLEQYF; CDR3nt: TGTGCCAGCAGTGAAGTAGGACAACTCGAGCAGTACTTC
v_gene: TRBV25-1; len: 14; d_gene: .; j_gene: TRBJ2-7; abundance: .; CDR3aa: CASSLTEEYYEQYF; CDR3nt: TGTGCCAGCAGCTTAACAGAAGAATACTACGAGCAGTACTTC
v_gene: TRBV20-1; len: 13; d_gene: .; j_gene: TRBJ1-1; abundance: .; CDR3aa: CSAEIGRDTEAFF; CDR3nt: TGCAGTGCCGAGATAGGGAGAGACACTGAAGCTTTCTTT
v_gene: TRBV2; len: 15; d_gene: .; j_gene: TRBJ2-2; abundance: .; CDR3aa: CASREEQTNTGELFF; CDR3nt: TGTGCCAGCAGGGAGGAGCAGACCAACACCGGGGAGCTGTTTTTT
v_gene: TRBV7-2; len: 14; d_gene: .; j_gene: TRBJ2-7; abundance: many; CDR3aa: CASSLGPFSYEQYF; CDR3nt: TGTGCCAGCAGCTTAGGACCCTTTTCCTACGAGCAGTACTTC
v_gene: TRBV5-8; len: 14; d_gene: .; j_gene: TRBJ2-7; abundance: many; CDR3aa: CASSSMTVIYEQYF; CDR3nt: TGTGCCAGCAGCTCTATGACGGTTATCTACGAGCAGTACTTC
v_gene: TRBV7-2; len: 15; d_gene: TRBD2; j_gene: TRBJ2-3; abundance: .; CDR3aa: CASSLELAGEHTQYF; CDR3nt: TGTGCCAGCAGCTTAGAACTAGCGGGGGAGCATACGCAGTATTTT
v_gene: TRBV20-1; len: 16; d_gene: TRBD2; j_gene: TRBJ2-1; abundance: .; CDR3aa: CSARDWRGGSYNEQVF; CDR3nt: TGCAGTGCTAGAGATTGGCGGGGGGGTTCCTACAATGAGCAGGTCTTC
v_gene: TRBV6-2/TRBV6-3; len: 16; d_gene: TRBD2; j_gene: TRBJ2-5; abundance: few; CDR3aa: CASSYRAGGMIDEQYF; CDR3nt: TGTGCCAGCAGTTACCGGGCGGGGGGCATGATCGATGAGCAGTACTTC
v_gene: TRBV4-1; len: 20; d_gene: .; j_gene: TRBJ2-6; abundance: many; CDR3aa: CASSQGPPAGISSGANVLTF; CDR3nt: TGCGCCAGCAGCCAAGGCCCGCCGGCAGGGATCAGCTCTGGGGCCAACGTCCTGACTTTC
v_gene: TRBV20-1; len: 16; d_gene: .; j_gene: TRBJ2-1; abundance: once; CDR3aa: CSARVPGTASGNEQFF; CDR3nt: TGCAGTGCTAGAGTTCCCGGGACCGCTTCGGGCAATGAGCAGTTCTTC
v_gene: TRBV7-9; len: 15; d_gene: .; j_gene: TRBJ1-4; abundance: .; CDR3aa: CASLPPGSTNEKLFF; CDR3nt: TGTGCCAGCTTGCCTCCAGGGTCAACTAATGAAAAACTGTTTTTT
v_gene: TRBV27; len: 16; d_gene: .; j_gene: TRBJ2-7; abundance: .; CDR3aa: CASSWGLDRGSYEQYF; CDR3nt: TGTGCCAGCAGTTGGGGTTTGGACAGAGGTTCCTACGAGCAGTACTTC
v_gene: TRBV6-2/TRBV6-3; len: 13; d_gene: TRBD2; j_gene: TRBJ2-7; abundance: many; CDR3aa: CASSGTSGYEQYF; CDR3nt: TGTGCCAGCAGCGGGACTAGCGGTTACGAGCAGTACTTC
v_gene: TRBV2; len: 14; d_gene: .; j_gene: TRBJ2-3; abundance: once; CDR3aa: CASSSQGFTDTQYF; CDR3nt: TGTGCCAGCAGCTCACAGGGTTTTACAGATACGCAGTATTTT
v_gene: TRBV6-5; len: 14; d_gene: .; j_gene: TRBJ2-7; abundance: many; CDR3aa: CASSYSQHGHEQYF; CDR3nt: TGTGCCAGCAGTTACTCGCAACACGGCCACGAGCAGTACTTC
v_gene: TRBV7-2; len: 17; d_gene: TRBD2; j_gene: TRBJ2-7; abundance: many; CDR3aa: CASSPQGLAGGSGEQYF; CDR3nt: TGTGCCAGCAGCCCCCAGGGACTAGCGGGGGGGTCGGGAGAGCAGTACTTC
v_gene: TRBV18; len: 15; d_gene: TRBD2; j_gene: TRBJ2-3; abundance: many; CDR3aa: CASSPREGGTDTQYF; CDR3nt: TGTGCCAGCTCACCTCGGGAGGGAGGAACAGATACGCAGTATTTT
v_gene: TRBV9; len: 16; d_gene: .; j_gene: TRBJ2-1; abundance: many; CDR3aa: CASSVGDGTKYNEQFF; CDR3nt: TGTGCCAGCAGCGTCGGGGATGGGACAAAATACAATGAGCAGTTCTTC
v_gene: TRBV20-1; len: 14; d_gene: TRBD2; j_gene: TRBJ2-3; abundance: .; CDR3aa: CSASSGGAADTQYF; CDR3nt: TGCAGTGCTAGTAGCGGGGGGGCCGCAGATACGCAGTATTTT
v_gene: TRBV9; len: 15; d_gene: TRBD1; j_gene: TRBJ1-5; abundance: many; CDR3aa: CASSTGQAWDQPQHF; CDR3nt: TGTGCCAGCAGCACAGGACAGGCCTGGGATCAGCCCCAGCATTTT
v_gene: TRBV20-1; len: 10; d_gene: .; j_gene: TRBJ2-3; abundance: .; CDR3aa: CSAPTYTQYF; CDR3nt: TGCAGTGCTCCAACCTATACGCAGTATTTT
v_gene: TRBV21-1; len: 16; d_gene: .; j_gene: TRBJ2-1; abundance: once; CDR3aa: CASSQGRLAVDNEQFF; CDR3nt: TGTGCCAGCAGCCAAGGTCGCCTAGCGGTAGACAATGAGCAGTTCTTC
v_gene: TRBV19; len: 14; d_gene: TRBD1; j_gene: TRBJ2-4; abundance: .; CDR3aa: CASSPLDRGYIQYF; CDR3nt: TGTGCCAGTAGTCCACTGGACAGGGGATACATTCAGTACTTC
v_gene: TRBV20-1; len: 15; d_gene: .; j_gene: TRBJ1-2; abundance: many; CDR3aa: CSARESGRLVEGYTF; CDR3nt: TGCAGTGCTAGAGAGTCCGGTAGATTGGTTGAGGGCTACACCTTC
v_gene: TRBV7-9; len: 13; d_gene: .; j_gene: TRBJ1-2; abundance: many; CDR3aa: CASSLGALYGYTF; CDR3nt: TGTGCCAGCAGCTTAGGCGCACTATATGGCTACACCTTC
v_gene: TRBV7-9; len: 15; d_gene: TRBD1; j_gene: TRBJ2-2; abundance: .; CDR3aa: CASSPRGRMHGELFF; CDR3nt: TGTGCCAGCAGCCCCAGGGGGCGCATGCACGGGGAGCTGTTTTTT
v_gene: TRBV20-1; len: 15; d_gene: .; j_gene: TRBJ2-1; abundance: many; CDR3aa: CSARDGRKPDNEQFF; CDR3nt: TGCAGTGCTAGAGATGGACGAAAGCCCGACAATGAGCAGTTCTTC
v_gene: TRBV4-3; len: 16; d_gene: .; j_gene: TRBJ2-3; abundance: .; CDR3aa: CASSQDRGARADTQYF; CDR3nt: TGCGCCAGCAGCCAAGATAGGGGGGCCCGGGCAGATACGCAGTATTTT
v_gene: TRBV28; len: 15; d_gene: TRBD2; j_gene: TRBJ2-7; abundance: many; CDR3aa: CASSPLSGGSYEQYF; CDR3nt: TGTGCCAGCAGTCCCCTAAGCGGGGGGTCTTACGAGCAGTACTTC
v_gene: TRBV6-2/TRBV6-3; len: 16; d_gene: .; j_gene: TRBJ1-2; abundance: .; CDR3aa: CASSSIRPVSNYGYTF; CDR3nt: TGTGCCAGCAGTTCCATTCGTCCAGTCTCTAACTATGGCTACACCTTC
v_gene: TRBV6-5; len: 15; d_gene: .; j_gene: TRBJ2-7; abundance: many; CDR3aa: CASSRGGPSTYEQYF; CDR3nt: TGTGCCAGTAGTAGGGGCGGACCTAGCACCTACGAGCAGTACTTC
v_gene: TRBV7-8; len: 12; d_gene: .; j_gene: TRBJ2-3; abundance: .; CDR3aa: CASRLGEDTQYF; CDR3nt: TGTGCCAGCAGGTTAGGGGAGGATACGCAGTATTTT
v_gene: TRBV7-2; len: 16; d_gene: TRBD2; j_gene: TRBJ2-4; abundance: many; CDR3aa: CASSPQTSGVKNIQYF; CDR3nt: TGTGCCAGCAGCCCTCAGACTAGCGGGGTTAAAAACATTCAGTACTTC
v_gene: TRBV14; len: 18; d_gene: .; j_gene: TRBJ2-3; abundance: .; CDR3aa: CASSQEGEAGTITDTQYF; CDR3nt: TGTGCCAGCAGCCAAGAAGGTGAGGCGGGGACCATCACAGATACGCAGTATTTT
v_gene: TRBV7-2; len: 15; d_gene: TRBD1; j_gene: TRBJ1-3; abundance: .; CDR3aa: CACSLDRVAGNTIYF; CDR3nt: TGTGCCTGCAGCTTAGACAGGGTAGCTGGAAACACCATATATTTT
v_gene: TRBV9; len: 15; d_gene: .; j_gene: TRBJ1-5; abundance: .; CDR3aa: CASSADTGSRQPQHF; CDR3nt: TGTGCCAGCAGCGCCGACACAGGGTCTCGACAGCCCCAGCATTTT
v_gene: TRBV9; len: 14; d_gene: .; j_gene: TRBJ1-1; abundance: .; CDR3aa: CASSVYGVDTEAFF; CDR3nt: TGTGCCAGCAGCGTATACGGGGTCGACACTGAAGCTTTCTTT
v_gene: TRBV4-1; len: 18; d_gene: TRBD2; j_gene: TRBJ2-3; abundance: .; CDR3aa: CASSRAGGTSRFSDTQYF; CDR3nt: TGCGCCAGCAGCCGGGCGGGGGGAACCTCCAGATTTTCAGATACGCAGTATTTT
v_gene: TRBV11-3; len: 14; d_gene: TRBD1; j_gene: TRBJ2-1; abundance: .; CDR3aa: CASSWRQGWNEQFF; CDR3nt: TGTGCCAGCAGCTGGCGACAGGGGTGGAATGAACAGTTCTTC
v_gene: TRBV5-1; len: 17; d_gene: TRBD2; j_gene: TRBJ2-7; abundance: many; CDR3aa: CASSLVGGLAVTNEQYF; CDR3nt: TGCGCCAGCAGCTTGGTGGGGGGACTAGCCGTAACTAACGAGCAGTACTTC
v_gene: TRBV30; len: 14; d_gene: .; j_gene: TRBJ1-1; abundance: .; CDR3aa: CAWSVIGARGEAFF; CDR3nt: TGTGCCTGGAGTGTAATCGGGGCGCGGGGTGAAGCTTTCTTT
v_gene: TRBV6-1; len: 12; d_gene: .; j_gene: TRBJ1-5; abundance: few; CDR3aa: CATQGARQPQHF; CDR3nt: TGTGCCACCCAGGGCGCGAGGCAGCCCCAGCATTTT
v_gene: TRBV10-3; len: 14; d_gene: .; j_gene: TRBJ2-7; abundance: many; CDR3aa: CAISSSASSYEQYF; CDR3nt: TGTGCCATCAGTTCGTCAGCAAGCTCCTACGAGCAGTACTTC
v_gene: TRBV19; len: 12; d_gene: .; j_gene: TRBJ1-2; abundance: many; CDR3aa: CATKARGYGYTF; CDR3nt: TGTGCCACCAAAGCCAGGGGATATGGCTACACCTTC
v_gene: TRBV6-2/TRBV6-3; len: 15; d_gene: TRBD2; j_gene: TRBJ2-7; abundance: many; CDR3aa: CASRPRGRNSYEQYF; CDR3nt: TGTGCCAGCAGGCCCCGCGGGAGAAATTCCTACGAGCAGTACTTC
v_gene: TRBV12-3/TRBV12-4; len: 13; d_gene: TRBD1; j_gene: TRBJ1-2; abundance: .; CDR3aa: CASSLGQGVRYTF; CDR3nt: TGTGCCAGCAGTTTGGGGCAGGGGGTTCGCTACACCTTC
v_gene: TRBV5-6; len: 16; d_gene: .; j_gene: TRBJ2-1; abundance: many; CDR3aa: CASSLEKGGSYNEQFF; CDR3nt: TGTGCCAGCAGCTTGGAAAAGGGGGGCTCCTACAATGAGCAGTTCTTC